The present entry profiles one T cell receptor (beta chain) with its context. This sample is drawn from a study of blood T cell repertoires in COVID-19. The table came from immunoSEQ multiplex PCR; TCRdb's copy has only in-frame clones and leaves some out. In the table there are about 500,000 clones, about 85% of which are singletons. CDR3 size: 15 residues. V lost 2 bases, J lost 4 bases, and 5 bases stayed unmatched. Germline-derived CDR1 and CDR2 are KGHDR and SFDVKD. The receptor's source is a woman between 18 and 29 years old who had recovered from COVID-19. The source material was PBMCs or T cells enriched from blood (not recorded which). This sequence joins TRBV24-1 and TRBJ2-7, with TRBD1 matching 9 bases. CDR3 in DNA: TGTGCCACCAGTGATTCGGGACAGGGTTGGTACGAGCAGTACTTC. Its protein product is CATSDSGQGWYEQYF.